This T cell receptor beta chain was recorded in a study of blood T cells in healthy people across ages. A sample-barcoded 5' primer and a J-beta primer mix were used in a second PCR of roughly 7 to 11 cycles. Every molecule of cDNA carried a tag from a template-switch adaptor with 12 random nucleotides. TCRdb called the 5' RACE reads again in MiXCR, with one record for every CDR3 protein. The sample has some 1.1 million distinct CDR3 sequences; 35% to 45% are singletons. With 3 bases clipped from V and 3 bases from J, the junction kept 19 bases outside the gene matches. Germline lookup yields CDR1 MNHEY and CDR2 SVGEGT. This CDR3 has 19 residues.

The receptor was derived from a man between 18 and 29 years old in good health. The chain carries TRBV6-2 or TRBV6-3 and TRBJ1-1, with 7 bases that match TRBD1. The sequencing input was blood. CDR3 in amino acids: CASSYIRKGQVRGYTEAFF. CDR3 coding DNA: TGTGCCAGCAGTTATATACGAAAAGGACAGGTCCGAGGGTACACTGAAGCTTTCTTT.